The 23 T cell receptor beta chains in this list originate from one sample, sequenced in a study of T-cell reconstitution after alpha-beta-depleted transplantation in children. It was with unique molecular identifiers that the TCRbeta library was prepared. TCRdb independently ran MiXCR on the PCR reads; one entry per CDR3 protein. The sample has nearly 350,000 distinct CDR3 sequences, 15% to 20% seen once. The input for sequencing was PBMCs, mostly from graft donor cells, taken 360 days after TCRalphabeta/CD19-depleted stem cell transplant. These receptors came from a male patient between 2 and 9 years old who had a stem cell transplant for acute lymphoblastic leukemia, so the T cells may come from the graft donor.

This clonotype was recorded at least ten times. The rearrangement joins TRBV15 to TRBJ1-4, with D unclear. Germline CDR1 and CDR2: LNHNV and YYDKDF (reference sequence). V lost 1 base to trimming and J lost 8 bases, with 5 bases between them. CDR3 length: 12 amino acids. The CDR3 protein is CATSRVGEKLFF. The DNA of the CDR3 is TGTGCCACCAGCAGAGTGGGGGAAAAACTGTTTTTT.

The rearrangement uses TRBV6-1 and TRBJ1-1, with 7 bases aligning to TRBD1. The CDR3 contains 15 residues. V lost 2 bases to trimming and J lost 10 bases; unmatched junction nucleotides: 13. Germline assignment: CDR1 MNHNS and CDR2 SASEGT. CDR3 residues: CASSENRLGTVVAFF. CDR3 nucleotides: TGTGCCAGCAGTGAAAACCGGCTAGGGACAGTGGTAGCTTTCTTT.

In this sample, this clonotype turned up a few times. This chain uses TRBV27 with TRBJ2-7, with TRBD2 as a possible D gene (5 bases). The CDR3 extends over 13 amino acids. Germline V CDR1 and CDR2: MNHEY, SMNVEV (reference sequence). Trimming removed 6 bases at V and 3 bases at J, with 12 bases between. CDR3 nucleotide sequence: TGTGCCAGCAGCCTGCACCGGGACTACGAGCAGTACTTC. The encoded protein is CASSLHRDYEQYF.

This clonotype was seen repeatedly, ten times or more. The chain carries TRBV7-2 and TRBJ2-2; 9 bases align to TRBD2. This CDR3 spans 16 amino acids. Unmatched junction bases numbered 7, after V lost 1 base and J lost 7 bases. Germline CDR1 is SGHTA and CDR2 is FQGNSA. The CDR3 DNA is TGTGCCAGCAGCTTAGGGGGAAGCGGGAGGATCGGGGAGCTGTTTTTT. Its translation: CASSLGGSGRIGELFF.

This clonotype appeared many times. The genes are TRBV5-4 and TRBJ2-3, with D possibly TRBD1 on 6 matching bases. The V end lost 4 bases, the J end lost 0 bases, and 12 bases lay between the germline ends. Germline-derived CDR1 and CDR2 are SGHNT and YYREEE (reference sequence). CDR3 size: 15 residues. The CDR3 spells CASSLDSTSTDTQYF. CDR3 DNA: TGTGCCAGCAGCCTGGACAGCACTAGCACAGATACGCAGTATTTT.

This clonotype was detected many times. Written as DNA, the CDR3 is TGTGCCAGCAGTTCCGACAGGCCAGGGGGGTATGGCACTGAAGCTTTCTTT. Amino acids: CASSSDRPGGYGTEAFF. The gene calls are TRBV6-5 and TRBJ1-1; the match to TRBD1 covers 7 bases. Germline assignment: CDR1 MNHEY and CDR2 SVGAGI. CDR3 length: 17 residues. Trimming took 4 bases from V and 4 from J; bases not matched to a gene: 15.

The V gene is TRBV30, the J gene TRBJ2-3; the match to TRBD1 covers 11 bases. Germline assignment: CDR1 GTSNPN and CDR2 SVGIG (reference sequence). J lost 7 bases, V lost 1 base, and 7 bases had no gene match. This CDR3 comprises 15 residues. The CDR3 bases are TGTGCCTGGAGTGACACCGGGACAGGGGGACATACGCAGTATTTT. It encodes CAWSDTGTGGHTQYF.

This clonotype was counted between two and nine times. The chain uses TRBV4-1 and TRBJ2-1; 12 bases line up with TRBD2. Germline trimming cut 1 base from V and 4 bases from J; bases unmatched to any gene: 14. This CDR3 spans 20 amino acids. Germline-derived CDR1 and CDR2 are MGHRA and YSYEKL. CDR3 coding DNA: TGCGCCAGCAGCCAAGTTGGGCTAGCGGGAGGGGCCCGGCCTTACAATGAGCAGTTCTTC. Protein product: CASSQVGLAGGARPYNEQFF.

The rearrangement links TRBV2 to TRBJ1-2, with TRBD1 matching over 7 bases. Unmatched junction bases numbered 4, after V lost 7 bases and J lost 2 bases. Germline V gene data show CDR1 as SNHLY and CDR2 as FYNNEI. The CDR3 is 13 residues long. The CDR3 loop is CASTRGGNYGYTF. The CDR3 nucleotides are TGTGCCAGCACGAGAGGGGGCAACTATGGCTACACCTTC.

The V call is TRBV6-1, the J call TRBJ2-5; 13 bases fit TRBD2. V dropped 6 bases and J dropped 5; count of bases not matched to a gene: 12. CDR1 and CDR2 (germline): MNHNS, SASEGT. This CDR3 is built from 17 residues. This CDR3 reads CASSSGLAGLRGETQYF. The CDR3 DNA is TGTGCCAGCAGCTCGGGACTAGCGGGACTCCGAGGGGAGACCCAGTACTTC.

The chain links TRBV30 to TRBJ1-5; no firm D call. Trimming left V 3 bases short and J 2 bases short, with 8 bases between. CDR1 is GTSNPN, CDR2 SVGIG, per germline (reference sequence). This CDR3 has 13 residues. CDR3 sequence (DNA): TGTGCCTGGAGCAATCATGGCAATCAGCCCCAGCATTTT. It encodes CAWSNHGNQPQHF.

The chain uses TRBV20-1 and TRBJ1-1; 8 bases align to TRBD1. V shed 0 bases and J 5 bases; nucleotides not matched to a gene: 2. Germline CDR1 is DFQATT and CDR2 is SNEGSKA (reference sequence). This CDR3 region has 13 residues. The CDR3 loop reads CSARDNRGTEAFF. The CDR3 DNA is TGCAGTGCTAGAGATAACAGGGGGACTGAAGCTTTCTTT.

This clonotype was picked up one time. The rearrangement links TRBV12-3 or TRBV12-4 to TRBJ1-6, with D maybe TRBD1 (6 bases). CDR3 length: 16 amino acids. V dropped 7 bases and J dropped 6 bases, with 19 bases sitting between them. The CDR3 region has the DNA TGTGCCAGCACCCGACAGGTCTGGGGAATTAATTCACCCCTCCACTTT. Its translation: CASTRQVWGINSPLHF.

The rearrangement links TRBV4-1 to TRBJ2-1; 11 bases fit TRBD2. The CDR3 runs 17 residues. The germline V gene encodes CDR1 MGHRA and CDR2 YSYEKL. V trimming: 1 base; J trimming: 6 bases; junction bases outside the gene matches: 8. The DNA of the CDR3 is TGCGCCAGCAGCCAAGTATGGCTAGCGGGGGGAGGCAATGAGCAGTTCTTC. Its translation: CASSQVWLAGGGNEQFF.

This clonotype was counted between two and nine times. The chain has TRBV28 and TRBJ2-4, with 13 bases matching TRBD2. CDR1 MDHEN and CDR2 SYDVKM come from the germline V gene. Trimming cost V 5 bases and J 0 bases; bases outside gene matches: 13. The CDR3 contains 20 residues. The CDR3 coding sequence is TGTGCCAGCAGTAACCACCCGGGACTAGCGGGACCAGCAGCCAAAAACATTCAGTACTTC. Its translation is CASSNHPGLAGPAAKNIQYF.

In this sample, this clonotype turned up many times. This sequence joins TRBV5-1 and TRBJ2-5, with D perhaps matching TRBD1 or TRBD2 (5 bases each). Germline V gives CDR1 SGHRS, CDR2 YFSETQ. The CDR3 has 14 amino acids. V lost 9 bases and J lost 2, with 17 bases in between. CDR3 region: CATDVGPFQETQYF. CDR3 nucleotides: TGCGCCACCGACGTGGGACCCTTTCAAGAGACCCAGTACTTC. Based on the CDR3 plus reference TRBV5-1 and TRBJ2-5, the full variable domain is KAGVTQTPRYLIKTRGQQVTLSCSPISGHRSVSWYQQTPGQGLQFLFEYFSETQRNKGNFPGRFSGRQFSNSRSEMNVSTLELGDSALYLCATDVGPFQETQYFGPGTRLLVL.

The J gene is TRBJ2-1, the V gene TRBV24-1; D perhaps matches TRBD2 (5 bases). Trimming took off 9 bases at V and 5 bases at J, with 22 bases between the two ends. CDR3 length: 16 amino acids. Germline CDR1 KGHDR, CDR2 SFDVKD. This CDR3 is CATSNWKGRGDNEQFF. Written as DNA, the CDR3 is TGTGCCACCTCCAACTGGAAAGGCCGGGGAGACAATGAGCAGTTCTTC.

The chain is built from TRBV5-1 and TRBJ2-1; D unclear. The germline V gene encodes CDR1 SGHRS and CDR2 YFSETQ. Trimming took off 4 bases at V and 0 bases at J, with 11 bases between the two ends. The CDR3 has 15 residues. CDR3 sequence: CASSPDWGSYNEQFF. The CDR3 DNA sequence: TGCGCCAGCAGCCCCGACTGGGGCTCCTACAATGAGCAGTTCTTC.

This clonotype was seen more than once but under ten times. The gene calls are TRBV20-1 and TRBJ2-5; TRBD2 matches 8 bases. V dropped 6 bases and J dropped 1; count of bases not matched to a gene: 7. The germline V gene has CDR1 DFQATT and CDR2 SNEGSKA (reference sequence). CDR3 length: 14 amino acids. The CDR3 bases are TGCAGTGCCATACTAGCGGCCTTCCAAGAGACCCAGTACTTC. Protein product: CSAILAAFQETQYF.

This clonotype was seen more than once but under ten times. The V and J genes are TRBV20-1 and TRBJ1-2; tentatively, D is TRBD1 (6 bases). V shed 2 bases and J shed 4 bases, with 20 bases lying between them. CDR3 length: 16 amino acids. CDR1 and CDR2 (germline): DFQATT, SNEGSKA (reference sequence). The CDR3 DNA reads as TGCAGTGCTAGATTCCCCGACAGGAGTTTTATCTATGGCTACACCTTC. Amino acids: CSARFPDRSFIYGYTF.

The gene calls are TRBV10-3 and TRBJ2-7; D might be TRBD1 (6 bases). CDR1 is ENHRY, CDR2 SYGVKD, per germline. The CDR3 spans 13 residues. Between the trimmed V and J ends, which lost 0 bases and 7 bases, there was a span of 10 bases. CDR3 sequence: CAISESRGNEQYF. CDR3 DNA sequence: TGTGCCATCAGTGAGTCGAGGGGGAATGAGCAGTACTTC.

There are a few counts of this clonotype. V and J are TRBV11-2 and TRBJ2-1; D is undetermined. There are 12 residues in the CDR3. The germline gives CDR1 SGHAT, CDR2 FQNNGV. The germline V and J ends were trimmed by 1 base and 10 bases, with 8 bases remaining between them. The DNA of the CDR3 is TGTGCCAGCAGCTTAGTCCAACCCGAGCAGTTCTTC. Its translation: CASSLVQPEQFF.

This rearrangement joins TRBV28 to TRBJ2-1; D uncertain. Germline lookup yields CDR1 MDHEN and CDR2 SYDVKM. V dropped 3 bases and J dropped 0 bases, with 12 bases sitting between them. The CDR3 spans 16 residues. CDR3 amino acids: CASSFPRHPSYNEQFF. CDR3 nucleotides: TGTGCCAGCAGTTTCCCCAGGCACCCCTCCTACAATGAGCAGTTCTTC.